These 25 T cell receptor beta chains were sequenced from one sample in a study of OX40 agonist ivuxolimab in advanced cancers. The method was immunoSEQ multiplex PCR; TCRdb's version includes in-frame clones alone and lacks a portion of them. The data contain 95,000 to 150,000 clones, about 93% of them singletons. The source was CD4+ or CD8+ T cells sorted from blood, collected in a trial of the OX40 agonist ivuxolimab. The receptors here all came from an adult with an advanced solid tumor such as melanoma, head and neck, liver or kidney cancer.

The chain carries TRBV5-1 and TRBJ2-5, with D possibly being TRBD2 (6 bases). In germline, CDR1 is SGHRS, CDR2 YFSETQ. The CDR3 runs 14 residues. The V end lost 0 bases, the J end lost 4 bases, and 10 bases lay between the germline ends. CDR3: CASSLAGDGETQYF. In DNA, the CDR3 is TGCGCCAGCAGCTTGGCGGGGGACGGAGAGACCCAGTACTTC. The variable domain in full, with the rest retrieved from reference TRBV5-1 and TRBJ2-5, is KAGVTQTPRYLIKTRGQQVTLSCSPISGHRSVSWYQQTPGQGLQFLFEYFSETQRNKGNFPGRFSGRQFSNSRSEMNVSTLELGDSALYLCASSLAGDGETQYFGPGTRLLVL.

The chain uses TRBV6-5 and TRBJ2-7; a weak D match, TRBD1 (6 bases). The germline V gene has CDR1 MNHEY and CDR2 SVGAGI. The CDR3 length is 15 residues. V lost 0 bases and J lost 4, with 13 bases in between. The CDR3 region has the DNA TGTGCCAGCAGTTACTCGCCAGGGGTGTCGTACGAGCAGTACTTC. Translated, it gives CASSYSPGVSYEQYF.

This clone was seen once. V gene TRBV29-1 combines with J gene TRBJ2-3; a possible D gene is TRBD2 (6 bases). Per the germline V gene, CDR1 is SQVTM and CDR2 is ANQGSEA. Trimming removed 6 bases from V and 4 bases from J, with 17 bases in between. This CDR3 contains 14 residues. CDR3 sequence reads: CSVLLTSSPDTQYF. The CDR3, as DNA: TGCAGCGTACTCCTGACTAGTTCCCCAGATACGCAGTATTTT.

This chain connects TRBV7-9 to TRBJ2-6; no firm D call. The CDR3 is made up of 15 amino acids. Trimming took 5 bases from V and 2 from J, leaving 10 bases between them. Germline CDR1 SEHNR, CDR2 FQNEAQ (reference sequence). The CDR3 DNA is TGTGCCAGCAGCCCGGACCTAACTGGGGCCAACGTCCTGACTTTC. Amino acid sequence: CASSPDLTGANVLTF. Variable domain in full (rest from reference TRBV7-9 and TRBJ2-6): DTGVSQNPRHKITKRGQNVTFRCDPISEHNRLYWYRQTLGQGPEFLTYFQNEAQLEKSRLLSDRFSAERPKGSFSTLEIQRTEQGDSAMYLCASSPDLTGANVLTFGAGSRLTVL.

The rearrangement joins TRBV28 to TRBJ1-4; no firm D call. This CDR3 spans 16 amino acids. In germline, CDR1 is MDHEN, CDR2 SYDVKM. Trimming cost V 11 bases and J 8 bases, with 27 bases left between them. The CDR3 DNA sequence: TGTGCCCAGCAGTTTAGGGATGTCGGGATACCCGAAAAACTGTTTTTT. Translating it yields CAQQFRDVGIPEKLFF.

The CDR3 loop reads CASRLVLDLDAYGYTF. The CDR3 DNA follows: TGTGCAAGTCGCTTAGTTTTGGACCTGGACGCTTATGGCTACACCTTC. The V gene is TRBV12-2, the J gene TRBJ1-2. TRBV12-2 is designated a pseudogene. The CDR3 sequence is 16 residues long.

V is TRBV27 and J is TRBJ2-3; perhaps D is TRBD1 or TRBD2 (6 bases each). Germline CDR1 is MNHEY and CDR2 is SMNVEV (reference sequence). Trimming removed 4 bases from V and 2 bases from J, with 10 bases in between. The CDR3 is 14 residues long. CDR3 DNA sequence: TGTGCCAGCAGTTGGGGGGCCACCACAGATACGCAGTATTTT. It yields the protein CASSWGATTDTQYF.

The chain combines TRBV25-1 with TRBJ2-1, with 11 positions matching TRBD1. Germline CDR1 reads MGHDK; CDR2 reads SYGVNS. V dropped 2 bases and J dropped 5; count of bases not matched to a gene: 2. The CDR3 loop spans 15 amino acids. CDR3 sequence (DNA): TGTGCCAGCAGTGAACCGGGACAGGGGGACAATGAGCAGTTCTTC. Its protein is CASSEPGQGDNEQFF.

V is TRBV14 and J is TRBJ2-5, with TRBD2 identical over 7 bases. Germline V lookup: CDR1 SGHDN, CDR2 FVKESK. CDR3 length: 15 residues. Losses at the gene ends were 1 base for V and 5 bases for J; bases not matched to a gene: 7. DNA for the CDR3: TGTGCCAGCAGCCAAGGCGGACTAGTCCAGGAGACCCAGTACTTC. Its protein is CASSQGGLVQETQYF. Full variable domain (missing parts from reference TRBV14 and TRBJ2-5): EAGVTQFPSHSVIEKGQTVTLRCDPISGHDNLYWYRRVMGKEIKFLLHFVKESKQDESGMPNNRFLAERTGGTYSTLKVQPAELEDSGVYFCASSQGGLVQETQYFGPGTRLLVL.

The chain employs TRBV7-7 and TRBJ2-7; no firm D call. CDR1 and CDR2 from the germline V gene are SSHAT and FNYEAQ (reference sequence). The CDR3 runs to 14 residues. V was cut by 6 bases and J by 0 bases, with 12 bases left in between. CDR3 sequence: CASRPDPSSYEQYF. The CDR3 DNA follows: TGTGCCAGCAGGCCGGACCCGAGCTCCTACGAGCAGTACTTC.

The chain recombines TRBV5-5 with TRBJ1-6; the D gene is possibly TRBD1 (5 bases). The V gene lost 3 bases and the J gene lost 5 bases, with 12 bases spanning the gap. The length of the CDR3 is 15 residues. CDR1 is SGHKS, CDR2 YYEKEE, per germline (reference sequence). As DNA, the CDR3 is TGTGCCAGCAGCTATCCGGGACGGAATAATTCACCCCTCCACTTT. This encodes CASSYPGRNNSPLHF.

The chain has TRBV6-1 and TRBJ1-1; possible D gene TRBD1, 5 bases. Germline V gene sequence: CDR1 MNHNS, CDR2 SASEGT. Trimming took 2 bases from V and 0 from J, leaving 13 bases between them. The CDR3 has 16 amino acids. CDR3 amino acids: CASSENRGPMNTEAFF. Here the CDR3 DNA reads TGTGCCAGCAGTGAAAACCGGGGACCAATGAACACTGAAGCTTTCTTT.

This rearrangement joins TRBV14 to TRBJ2-1; 10 positions match TRBD2. Losses at the gene ends were 2 bases for V and 13 bases for J; bases not matched to a gene: 5. CDR1 is SGHDN, CDR2 FVKESK, per germline. The CDR3 sequence is 13 residues long. The CDR3 sequence is CASSQQAGGPQFF. The CDR3 DNA sequence: TGTGCCAGCAGCCAACAAGCGGGAGGGCCTCAGTTCTTC. Looking up the rest from reference TRBV14 and TRBJ2-1 gives the full variable domain: EAGVTQFPSHSVIEKGQTVTLRCDPISGHDNLYWYRRVMGKEIKFLLHFVKESKQDESGMPNNRFLAERTGGTYSTLKVQPAELEDSGVYFCASSQQAGGPQFFGPGTRLTVL.

The chain combines TRBV5-1 with TRBJ2-5; no firm D call. The CDR3 is 14 amino acids. The V gene lost 4 bases and the J gene lost 2 bases, with 12 bases spanning the gap. The germline V gene has CDR1 SGHRS and CDR2 YFSETQ. This chain's CDR3 is CASSRGVGQETQYF. CDR3 nucleotide sequence: TGCGCCAGCAGCCGAGGTGTGGGTCAAGAGACCCAGTACTTC.

The chain couples TRBV4-2 to TRBJ2-3, with 7 positions matching TRBD1. Germline-derived CDR1 and CDR2 are LGHNA and YNFKEQ. The CDR3 has 15 amino acids. With 5 bases clipped from V and 1 base from J, the junction kept 6 bases outside the gene matches. The CDR3 region has the DNA TGTGCCAGCAGCAAAGGGGGCGCTGGCACAGATACGCAGTATTTT. Residues: CASSKGGAGTDTQYF.

The chain employs TRBV6-1 and TRBJ2-1, with D perhaps matching TRBD2 (5 bases). Looked up from germline, CDR1 is MNHNS and CDR2 is SASEGT. The ends were cut back, 6 bases at V and 8 bases at J, with 11 bases in the middle. The CDR3 runs to 12 residues. DNA of the CDR3: TGTGCCAGCAGGCCCCCCGGGGATGAGCAGTTCTTC. It codes for CASRPPGDEQFF.

CDR3 DNA sequence: TGCGCCAGCAGCTTGAAAATACCGGGACTAGCGGGAGACAATGAGCAGTTCTTC. It is translated as CASSLKIPGLAGDNEQFF. The chain carries TRBV5-1 and TRBJ2-1, with TRBD2 identical over 14 bases. Germline assignment: CDR1 SGHRS and CDR2 YFSETQ. This CDR3 comprises 18 residues. Trimming at V came to 1 base and at J to 5 bases, leaving 8 bases not matched to a gene.

The chain carries TRBV30 and TRBJ1-5; D ambiguous. Trimming removed 0 bases at V and 9 bases at J, with 15 bases between. Germline V gene data show CDR1 as GTSNPN and CDR2 as SVGIG (reference sequence). The CDR3 spans 14 residues. The CDR3 spells CAWSVGAYSGPQHF. The CDR3 nucleotides are TGTGCCTGGAGTGTCGGAGCATACTCTGGGCCCCAGCATTTT.

This sequence joins TRBV7-9 and TRBJ2-2, with a weak D call TRBD1 (5 bases). The CDR3 extends over 16 amino acids. Trimming left V 0 bases short and J 2 bases short, with 10 bases between. The germline V gene has CDR1 SEHNR and CDR2 FQNEAQ (reference sequence). The CDR3 region has the DNA TGTGCCAGCAGCTTAGCGGGGCAGACTAACACCGGGGAGCTGTTTTTT. Translation: CASSLAGQTNTGELFF.

This chain joins TRBV7-9 and TRBJ2-5; 8 bases are a match to TRBD2. With V trimmed by 2 bases and J by 0 bases, 5 bases remained unmatched. The CDR3 loop spans 16 amino acids. Germline V gives CDR1 SEHNR, CDR2 FQNEAQ (reference sequence). CDR3 region: CASSLPRGGYQETQYF. DNA for the CDR3: TGTGCCAGCAGCTTACCCCGCGGGGGGTACCAAGAGACCCAGTACTTC.

The CDR3 is CASSEDLTGPGYTF. DNA of the CDR3: TGTGCCAGCAGTGAAGACTTGACAGGGCCTGGCTACACCTTC. This chain joins TRBV28 and TRBJ1-2, with 7 bases lining up with TRBD1. With 5 bases clipped from V and 7 bases from J, the junction kept 10 bases outside the gene matches. The CDR3 is 14 residues long. CDR1 MDHEN and CDR2 SYDVKM come from the germline V gene.

The genes are TRBV9 and TRBJ2-3, with D possibly matching TRBD2 (6 bases). CDR3 length: 16 amino acids. Germline CDR1 reads SGDLS; CDR2 reads YYNGEE. V was trimmed by 4 bases and J by 1 base, leaving 16 bases between them. The CDR3 DNA is TGTGCCAGCAGCCCCGTGGGGGAGGCGGGCACAGATACGCAGTATTTT. Protein product: CASSPVGEAGTDTQYF.

The rearrangement uses TRBV27 and TRBJ1-2; a possible D gene is TRBD1 (6 bases). Per the germline V gene, CDR1 is MNHEY and CDR2 is SMNVEV (reference sequence). V shed 8 bases and J shed 6 bases, with 13 bases lying between them. This CDR3 contains 12 residues. The CDR3 DNA reads TGTGCCAGCGGGAGGGGGTTTGATGGCTACACCTTC. Translation: CASGRGFDGYTF.

In regard to this clone: The sample holds other DNA sequences that translate to the same CDR3. The rearrangement joins TRBV5-1 to TRBJ2-2; D tentatively reads TRBD1 or TRBD2 (5 bases each). Germline loops: CDR1 SGHRS, CDR2 YFSETQ. The CDR3 loop spans 14 amino acids. Between the trimmed V and J ends, which lost 4 bases and 4 bases, there was a span of 11 bases. The CDR3 DNA reads TGCGCCAGCAGCCGGGATAGGGGCACCGGGGAGCTGTTTTTT. It encodes CASSRDRGTGELFF.

The rearrangement joins TRBV4-2 to TRBJ2-5; D ambiguous. Deletions cut 2 bases from V and 2 bases from J, with 21 bases between. The germline V gene encodes CDR1 LGHNA and CDR2 YNFKEQ. This CDR3 comprises 18 residues. The CDR3 loop reads CASSQSVLSVQTQETQYF. In nucleotides, the CDR3 is TGTGCCAGCAGCCAAAGCGTATTGAGTGTCCAAACACAAGAGACCCAGTACTTC.